The source of this TCR beta chain is a study of Ad26.COV2.S vaccination and SARS-CoV-2 variants. Study-level results: It was reported that spike-specific CD8+ and CD4+ T cell responses were substantially broad after vaccination.

Remarks on this clone: Its antigen is as yet unknown.

Stated treatment: approximately 18 received Ad26.COV2.S at low or high dose, single or two shots; about 5 received placebo; per-sample allocation not given. Sampling happened 63 days after the first vaccine or placebo injection. Generated by immunoSEQ multiplex PCR, the TCRdb table keeps only in-frame clones and is missing some. The sample carries about 250,000 clones, more than 75% recorded once. The sequencing here drew on peripheral blood, taken in a trial of Ad26.COV2.S vaccine versus placebo. This TCR derives from a person aged 18-65 years who received the Ad26.COV2.S COVID-19 vaccine or a placebo.

CDR3 sequence (DNA): TGTGCCAGCAGTTACAACAGGGATCGGACCTACGAGCAGTACTTC. This sequence encodes CASSYNRDRTYEQYF. The V and J genes are TRBV6-5 and TRBJ2-7; perhaps TRBD1 as D (6 bases). Trimming took 2 bases from V and 2 from J, leaving 13 bases between them. CDR3 length: 15 amino acids. Per germline, CDR1 MNHEY and CDR2 SVGAGI.